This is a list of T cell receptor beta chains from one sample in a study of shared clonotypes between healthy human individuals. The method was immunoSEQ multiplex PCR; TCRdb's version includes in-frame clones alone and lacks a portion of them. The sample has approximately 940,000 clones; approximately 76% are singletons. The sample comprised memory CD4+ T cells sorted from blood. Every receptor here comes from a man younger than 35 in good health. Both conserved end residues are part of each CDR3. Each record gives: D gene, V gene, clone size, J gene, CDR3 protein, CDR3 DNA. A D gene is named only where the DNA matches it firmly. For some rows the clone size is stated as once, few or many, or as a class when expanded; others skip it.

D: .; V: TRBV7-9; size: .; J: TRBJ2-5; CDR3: CASSLSSEETQYF; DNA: TGTGCCAGCAGCTTATCTTCAGAAGAGACCCAGTACTTC
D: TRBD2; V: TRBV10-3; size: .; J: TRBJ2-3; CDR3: CAISEDSGALPNTQYF; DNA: TGTGCCATCAGTGAGGATAGCGGGGCGCTCCCGAATACGCAGTATTTT
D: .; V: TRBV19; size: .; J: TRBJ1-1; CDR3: CASSTSGQGGTEAFF; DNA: .
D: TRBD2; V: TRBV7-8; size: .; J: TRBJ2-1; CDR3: CASSLRTSGSDEQFF; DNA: TGTGCCAGCAGCCTTCGGACTAGCGGGAGTGATGAGCAGTTCTTC
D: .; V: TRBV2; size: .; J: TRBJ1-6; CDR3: CASSTSYNSPLHF; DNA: TGTGCCAGCAGCACTAGTTATAATTCACCCCTCCACTTT
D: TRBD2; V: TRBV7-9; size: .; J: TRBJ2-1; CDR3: CASSLGGGRSYNEQFF; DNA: TGTGCCAGCAGCTTAGGAGGCGGGAGATCCTACAATGAGCAGTTCTTC
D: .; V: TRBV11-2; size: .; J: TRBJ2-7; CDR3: CASSFQGDSIGEQYF; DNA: TGTGCCAGCAGCTTCCAAGGGGACTCGATCGGGGAGCAGTACTTC
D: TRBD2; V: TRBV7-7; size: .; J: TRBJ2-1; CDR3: CASSPGTSGRPYNEQFF; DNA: TGTGCTAGCAGCCCCGGGACTAGCGGGAGACCCTACAATGAGCAGTTCTTC
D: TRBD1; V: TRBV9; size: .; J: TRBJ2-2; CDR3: CASRGGQGASNTGELFF; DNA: TGTGCCAGCAGAGGAGGACAGGGGGCCTCGAACACCGGGGAGCTGTTTTTT
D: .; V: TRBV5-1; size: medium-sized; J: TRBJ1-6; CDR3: CASSLRAGNGLPLHF; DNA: TGCGCCAGCAGCCTGAGGGCGGGTAACGGGCTACCCCTCCACTTT
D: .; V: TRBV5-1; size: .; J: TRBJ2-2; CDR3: CASSLRVEELFF; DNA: TGCGCCAGCAGTCTTCGCGTGGAGGAGCTGTTTTTT
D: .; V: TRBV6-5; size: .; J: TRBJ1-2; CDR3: CASSYGGGRYGYTF; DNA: TGTGCCAGCAGTTACGGGGGGGGTAGGTATGGCTACACCTTC
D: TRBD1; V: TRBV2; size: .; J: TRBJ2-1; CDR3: CASSGTGGGNEQFF; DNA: TGTGCCAGCAGTGGGACAGGGGGAGGCAATGAGCAGTTCTTC
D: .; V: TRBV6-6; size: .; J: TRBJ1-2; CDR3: CASSRDRNSGYTF; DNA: TGTGCCAGCAGTAGGGACCGAAACTCCGGCTACACCTTC
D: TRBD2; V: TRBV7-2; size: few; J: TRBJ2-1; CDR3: CASSLARGGYNEQFF; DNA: TGTGCCAGCAGCTTAGCGCGGGGGGGTTACAATGAGCAGTTCTTC
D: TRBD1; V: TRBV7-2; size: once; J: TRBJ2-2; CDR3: CASSYWDRYTGELFF; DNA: TGTGCCAGCAGCTATTGGGACAGATACACCGGGGAGCTGTTTTTT
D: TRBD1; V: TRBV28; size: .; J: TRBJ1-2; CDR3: CASSLRDRGFYGYTF; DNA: TGTGCCAGCAGTTTACGGGACAGGGGCTTCTATGGCTACACCTTC
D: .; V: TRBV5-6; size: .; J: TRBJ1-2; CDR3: CASSPILGVGGYTF; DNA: TGTGCCAGCAGCCCAATCTTGGGGGTAGGTGGCTACACCTTC
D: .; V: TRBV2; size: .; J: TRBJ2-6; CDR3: CAGRSDGKSSGANVLTF; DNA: TGTGCCGGCAGGTCGGACGGAAAGAGCTCTGGGGCCAACGTCCTGACTTTC
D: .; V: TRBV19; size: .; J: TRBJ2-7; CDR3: CASSLRESYEQYF; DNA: TGTGCCAGCTCTCTAAGGGAATCCTACGAGCAGTACTTC
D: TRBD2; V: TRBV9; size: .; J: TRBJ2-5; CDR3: CASSVAGGPWETQYF; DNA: TGTGCCAGCAGCGTAGCGGGGGGGCCGTGGGAGACCCAGTACTTC